This record concerns one T cell receptor beta chain sequence. What it recognizes is unknown. The CDR3 runs 16 residues. CDR1 and CDR2 from the germline V gene are MGHRA and YSYEKL. The V and J ends lost 4 bases and 1 base, in that order; junction bases with no gene match: 5. The sample belongs to a study of T-cell reconstitution after alpha-beta-depleted transplantation in children. Study-level findings and limits: Fresh T-cell production supplied most of the T-cell counts and diversity seen one year after transplant. Approximately two months post-transplant, alpha-beta T cells reportedly originated from several hundred expanded graft clones. TCRbeta diversity was high at day 60 in some patients (a result of surviving recipient T cells and thymic progenitors).

Molecular barcoding with unique molecular identifiers was used for the TCRbeta library. TCRdb reanalysed the PCR reads using MiXCR and keeps one entry per CDR3 protein. The profile shows just over 950,000 distinct CDR3 sequences, 25% to 35% of them singletons. The chain employs TRBV4-1 and TRBJ2-3, with 10 bases that match TRBD1. This TCR was sampled from a boy under two years old who had a stem cell transplant for SCID, so the T cells may come from the graft donor. Sequencing used PBMCs, mostly from graft donor cells, obtained 360 days after TCRalphabeta/CD19-depleted stem cell transplant. CDR3 sequence (DNA): TGCGCCAGCAGCCTAGGACAGGGGGGAGGCACAGATACGCAGTATTTT. Protein sequence: CASSLGQGGGTDTQYF.